The clone carrying this T cell receptor (beta chain) was found many times. Its specificity is not known. The record originates from a study of T-cell reconstitution after alpha-beta-depleted transplantation in children. Unique molecular identifiers were built into the TCRbeta library. TCRdb re-called the PCR reads with MiXCR, one entry per CDR3 protein. The sample lists 25,000 to 35,000 distinct CDR3 sequences; around 7% were seen once. General observations from the study: As was reported, about two months after transplant, alpha-beta T cells came from several hundred expanded graft clones.

CDR1 SGHTA and CDR2 FQGTGA come from the germline V gene. There are 14 residues in the CDR3. V was trimmed by 5 bases and J by 2 bases, leaving 13 bases between them. This chain links TRBV7-3 with TRBJ2-7; no clear D. This clonotype originated in a child under two years old who had a stem cell transplant for acute myeloid leukemia, so the T cells may come from the graft donor. The sample was peripheral blood, taken 60 days after TCRalphabeta/CD19-depleted stem cell transplant. CDR3 sequence (DNA): TGTGCCAGCAGCCCAACCATCGGAGCCTACGAGCAGTACTTC. Translated: CASSPTIGAYEQYF.